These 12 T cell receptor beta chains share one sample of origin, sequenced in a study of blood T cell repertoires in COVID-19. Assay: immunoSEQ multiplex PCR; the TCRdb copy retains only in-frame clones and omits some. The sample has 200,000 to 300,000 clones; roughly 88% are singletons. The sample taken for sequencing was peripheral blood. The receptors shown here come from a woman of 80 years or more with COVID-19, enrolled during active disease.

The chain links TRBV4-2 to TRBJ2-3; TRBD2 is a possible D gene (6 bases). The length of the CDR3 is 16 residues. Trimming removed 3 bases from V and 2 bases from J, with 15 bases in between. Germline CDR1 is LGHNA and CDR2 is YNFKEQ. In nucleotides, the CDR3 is TGTGCCAGCAGCCAGCGTCGGGACTCTTACACAGATACGCAGTATTTT. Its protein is CASSQRRDSYTDTQYF.

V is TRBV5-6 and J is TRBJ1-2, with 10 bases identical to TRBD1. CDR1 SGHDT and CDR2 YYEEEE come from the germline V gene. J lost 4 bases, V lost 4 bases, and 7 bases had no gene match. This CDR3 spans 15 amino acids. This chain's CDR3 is CASSVGTGVGYGYTF. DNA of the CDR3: TGTGCCAGCAGCGTCGGGACAGGGGTTGGCTATGGCTACACCTTC.

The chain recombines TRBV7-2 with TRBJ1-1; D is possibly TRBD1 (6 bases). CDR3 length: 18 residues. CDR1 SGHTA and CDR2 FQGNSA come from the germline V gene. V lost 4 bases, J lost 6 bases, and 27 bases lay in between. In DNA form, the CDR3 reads TGTGCCAGCAGCTCTAGCCCCCTGTTGGGGGCCCTTAGGTCTGAAGCTTTCTTT. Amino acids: CASSSSPLLGALRSEAFF.

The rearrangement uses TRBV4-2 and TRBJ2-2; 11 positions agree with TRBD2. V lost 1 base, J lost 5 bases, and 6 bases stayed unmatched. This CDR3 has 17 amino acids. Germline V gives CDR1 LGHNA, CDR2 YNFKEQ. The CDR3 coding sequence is TGTGCCAGCAGCCAAGGACTAGCGGGGACGGGTACCGGGGAGCTGTTTTTT. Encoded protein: CASSQGLAGTGTGELFF.

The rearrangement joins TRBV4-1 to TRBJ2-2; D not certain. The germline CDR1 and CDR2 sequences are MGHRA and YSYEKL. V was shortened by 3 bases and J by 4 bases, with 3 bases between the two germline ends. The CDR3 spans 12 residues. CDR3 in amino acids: CASSHITGELFF. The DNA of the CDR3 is TGCGCCAGCAGCCACATCACCGGGGAGCTGTTTTTT.

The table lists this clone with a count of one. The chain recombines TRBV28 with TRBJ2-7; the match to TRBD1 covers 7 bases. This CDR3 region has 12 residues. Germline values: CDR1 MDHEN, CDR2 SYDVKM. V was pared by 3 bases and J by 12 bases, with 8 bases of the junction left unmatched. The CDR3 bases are TGTGCCAGCAGTTTCGGACAGGCCCCCCCGTACGTC. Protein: CASSFGQAPPYV.

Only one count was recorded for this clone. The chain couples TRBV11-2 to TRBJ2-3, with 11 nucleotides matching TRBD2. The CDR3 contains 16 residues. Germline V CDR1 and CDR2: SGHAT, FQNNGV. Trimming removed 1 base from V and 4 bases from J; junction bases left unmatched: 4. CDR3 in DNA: TGTGCCAGCAGCTTAGCCGGGACTAGCGGCGCAGATACGCAGTATTTT. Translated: CASSLAGTSGADTQYF. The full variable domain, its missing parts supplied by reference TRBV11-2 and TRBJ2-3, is EAGVAQSPRYKIIEKRQSVAFWCNPISGHATLYWYQQILGQGPKLLIQFQNNGVVDDSQLPKDRFSAERLKGVDSTLKIQPAKLEDSAVYLCASSLAGTSGADTQYFGPGTRLTVL.

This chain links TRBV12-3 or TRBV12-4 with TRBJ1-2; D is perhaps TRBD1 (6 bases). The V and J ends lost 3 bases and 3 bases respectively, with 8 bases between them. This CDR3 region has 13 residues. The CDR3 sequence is CASSLGQDYGYTF. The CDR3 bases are TGTGCCAGCAGTTTGGGACAAGACTATGGCTACACCTTC.

CDR3 sequence (DNA): TGCGCCAGCACTCTAGAGGAGAATATGAACTATGGCTACACCTTC. Protein sequence: CASTLEENMNYGYTF. The rearrangement links TRBV4-1 to TRBJ1-2; D not certain. The CDR3 has 15 amino acids. The germline gives CDR1 MGHRA, CDR2 YSYEKL. V was pared by 7 bases and J by 2 bases, with 17 bases between.

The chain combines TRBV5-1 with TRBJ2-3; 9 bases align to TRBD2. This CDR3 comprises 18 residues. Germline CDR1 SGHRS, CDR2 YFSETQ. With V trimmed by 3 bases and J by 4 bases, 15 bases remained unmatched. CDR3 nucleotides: TGCGCCAGCAGCTCAACCGTCCCTAGGCTAGCGGGGTCAGATACGCAGTATTTT. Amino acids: CASSSTVPRLAGSDTQYF.

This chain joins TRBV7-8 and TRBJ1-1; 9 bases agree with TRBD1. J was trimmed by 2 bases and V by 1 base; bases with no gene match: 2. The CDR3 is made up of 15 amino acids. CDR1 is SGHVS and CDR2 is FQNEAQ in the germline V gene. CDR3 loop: CASSLGTGVNTEAFF. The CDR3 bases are TGTGCCAGCAGCTTAGGGACAGGGGTAAACACTGAAGCTTTCTTT. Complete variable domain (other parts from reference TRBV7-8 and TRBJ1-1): GAGVSQSPRYKVAKRGQDVALRCDPISGHVSLFWYQQALGQGPEFLTYFQNEAQLDKSGLPSDRFFAERPEGSVSTLKIQRTQQEDSAVYLCASSLGTGVNTEAFFGQGTRLTVV.

CDR3 coding DNA: TGTGCCAGCAGCTTCGGTACAGGCCCCTACGAGCAGTACTTC. Translation: CASSFGTGPYEQYF. The chain combines TRBV7-2 with TRBJ2-7; a possible D gene is TRBD1 (5 bases). CDR1 SGHTA and CDR2 FQGNSA come from the germline V gene. The CDR3 is 14 residues long. Trimming shortened V by 3 bases and J by 2 bases, and 11 bases separated the two germline ends.